This T cell receptor beta chain comes out of a study of cytomegalovirus exposure and HLA in healthy donors. Study as a whole: Researchers previously reported finding about 110 million unique TCR beta sequences from roughly 180 million T cells. HLA-typed donors contributed around 85 million unique TCRs, which were held in an early data release.

Per germline, CDR1 SGHAT and CDR2 FQNNGV. The CDR3 spans 12 residues. Trimming pared 5 bases from V and 7 bases from J, leaving 11 bases between. PCR primers comprised 60 Vbeta and 13 Jbeta primers. Libraries were prepared by immunoSEQ multiplex PCR; TCRdb keeps only in-frame clonotypes and omits some of them. The data contain almost 90,000 clones, 75% to 90% of them singletons. With respect to this clone: The antigen remains unidentified.

Findings and caveats of the study: The likely origin of a cluster of highly shared sequence variants was a sequencing artifact.

The receptor was isolated from a man aged 35 to 55 in good health and CMV-seropositive. The chain carries TRBV11-2 and TRBJ1-1; TRBD1 is a possible D gene (6 bases). Sample: PBMCs. CDR3 loop: CASSIQGNEAFF. The CDR3 DNA follows: TGTGCCAGCAGCATACAGGGTAATGAAGCTTTCTTT.